A selection of T cell receptor beta chains follows, all from one sample in a study of shared clonotypes between healthy human individuals. Profiled with immunoSEQ multiplex PCR; TCRdb holds only in-frame clones, not every one. In the table there are some 1,900,000 clones, over 85% of which are singletons. The source material was naive CD8+ T cells sorted from blood. The source of these receptors is a man younger than 35 in good health. CDR3s include the opening cysteine and the closing phenylalanine or tryptophan. D genes are given only for firm matches. Where a row states a size, it is once, few, many or the class of an expanded clone; other rows omit it.

cdr3_aa cdr3_nt clone_size v_call d_call j_call
CASSPHRGAGGVWYF TGTGCCAGCAGCCCCCATCGGGGGGCGGGAGGCGTTTGGTATTTT NA TRBV7-2 TRBD2 TRBJ2-3
CASSLGEGLTQETTQYF TGTGCCAGCAGCTTAGGCGAGGGACTCACCCAAGAGACCACCCAGTACTTC NA TRBV13 NA TRBJ2-5
CASSEAAGTLYQETQYF TGTGCCAGCAGTGAGGCGGCGGGGACCCTTTACCAAGAGACCCAGTACTTC NA TRBV25-1 NA TRBJ2-5
CASSQDPPGASTDTQYF TGCGCCAGCAGCCAAGATCCCCCCGGTGCTAGCACAGATACGCAGTATTTT NA TRBV4-1 NA TRBJ2-3
CASSQGQERVEQYF TGCGCCAGCAGTCAAGGACAGGAACGCGTCGAGCAGTACTTC NA TRBV5-1 TRBD1 TRBJ2-7
CASSGRLAGAQRASLETQYF TGTGCCAGCAGTGGACGACTAGCGGGAGCGCAGAGGGCGTCCTTGGAGACCCAGTACTTC once TRBV6-1 TRBD2 TRBJ2-5
CAISETSFNTGELFF TGTGCCATCAGTGAGACAAGTTTTAACACCGGGGAGCTGTTTTTT NA TRBV10-3 NA TRBJ2-2
CASNGGTEQYF TGTGCCAGCAATGGAGGGACCGAGCAGTACTTC NA TRBV6-6 NA TRBJ2-7
CASSTDQETQYF TGTGCCAGCAGCACCGACCAAGAGACCCAGTACTTC NA TRBV13 NA TRBJ2-5
CASSRLAGPYNEQFF TGCGCCAGCAGCCGACTAGCGGGACCCTACAATGAGCAGTTCTTC NA TRBV4-1 TRBD2 TRBJ2-1
CASSFSDSPSGANVLTF TGTGCCAGCAGCTTTTCGGACAGCCCTTCTGGGGCCAACGTCCTGACTTTC NA TRBV7-9 NA TRBJ2-6
CASSLYQGATNEKLFF TGTGCCAGCAGTTTATATCAGGGCGCAACTAATGAAAAACTGTTTTTT NA TRBV27 NA TRBJ1-4
CASSLGVSSGNTIYF TGTGCCAGCAGCTTAGGAGTCAGCTCTGGAAACACCATATATTTT NA TRBV11-2 NA TRBJ1-3
CASSPGQGAIEQYF TGTGCCAGCAGCCCGGGACAGGGGGCGATCGAGCAGTACTTC once TRBV5-4 TRBD1 TRBJ2-7
CASSPLAGSYNEQFF TGTGCCAGCAGTCCTCTAGCGGGGTCCTACAATGAGCAGTTCTTC NA TRBV27 TRBD2 TRBJ2-1
CSVVGHNTGELFF TGCAGCGTTGTGGGACATAACACCGGGGAGCTGTTTTTT NA TRBV29-1 NA TRBJ2-2
CASSIEGSYEQYF TGTGCCAGTAGTATAGAAGGTTCCTACGAGCAGTACTTC NA TRBV19 NA TRBJ2-7
CASSKGGPAKNIQYF TGTGCCAGCAGCAAGGGGGGTCCGGCCAAAAACATTCAGTACTTC NA TRBV21-1 NA TRBJ2-4
CASSSYAEGYTF TGTGCCAGCAGTTCATACGCTGAGGGCTACACCTTC NA TRBV27 NA TRBJ1-2
CASSRGQGSSYEQYF TGTGCCAGCAGCCGCGGACAGGGGAGCTCCTACGAGCAGTACTTC once TRBV7-6 TRBD1 TRBJ2-7
CASSPPPGYEQYF TGTGCCAGCAGCCCCCCACCGGGGTACGAGCAGTACTTC once TRBV9 NA TRBJ2-7
CASSYSIPSVFGELFF TGTGCCAGCAGTTACTCGATTCCCTCTGTTTTCGGGGAGCTGTTTTTT NA TRBV6-5 NA TRBJ2-2
CASSARRGGSTDTQYF TGTGCCAGCAGCGCCAGGCGGGGGGGTAGCACAGATACGCAGTATTTT NA TRBV9 TRBD2 TRBJ2-3
CASSALAGRETQYF TGTGCCAGCAGCGCACTAGCGGGGAGGGAGACCCAGTACTTC NA TRBV9 TRBD2 TRBJ2-5
CASSPQGQGINYEQYF TGTGCCAGCAGTCCCCAGGGACAGGGGATTAACTACGAGCAGTACTTC NA TRBV27 TRBD1 TRBJ2-7
CASSYEGLNTEAFF TGTGCCAGCAGTTACGAGGGTTTGAACACTGAAGCTTTCTTT few TRBV6-6 NA TRBJ1-1
CASSLSGPYEQYF TGTGCCAGCAGTTTAAGCGGACCCTACGAGCAGTACTTC NA TRBV5-6 NA TRBJ2-7
CASSQESGAGYNEQFF TGCGCCAGCAGCCAAGAAAGCGGTGCTGGCTACAATGAGCAGTTCTTC NA TRBV4-1 NA TRBJ2-1
CASSDGSYGYTF TGCGCCAGCAGTGATGGCAGCTATGGCTACACCTTC NA TRBV10-2 NA TRBJ1-2
CASSGGHRLYGYTF TGTGCCAGCAGTGGGGGACACAGGCTCTATGGCTACACCTTC NA TRBV6-1 NA TRBJ1-2
CASSEGLAGWDTQYF TGCGCCAGCAGTGAGGGACTAGCGGGGTGGGATACGCAGTATTTT NA TRBV10-1 TRBD2 TRBJ2-3
CASSFGGAGGYTF TGCGCCAGCAGCTTTGGGGGGGCTGGTGGCTACACCTTC NA TRBV5-1 NA TRBJ1-2
CASSLRGQRDTQYF TGTGCCAGCAGCTTAAGGGGTCAAAGGGATACGCAGTATTTT NA TRBV7-9 NA TRBJ2-3
CASSYGSSAEAFF TGTGCCAGCAGTTACGGGTCGAGCGCTGAAGCTTTCTTT NA TRBV6-5 NA TRBJ1-1
CASSLLLAGADMETQYF TGTGCCAGCAGTTTATTACTAGCGGGAGCCGATATGGAGACCCAGTACTTC NA TRBV27 TRBD2 TRBJ2-5
CASSEGGILDYTF TGTGCCAGCAGTGAGGGAGGGATCCTCGACTACACCTTC NA TRBV6-1 NA TRBJ1-2
CASSQESPTSAGVNTEAFF TGCGCCAGCAGCCAAGAAAGCCCGACATCGGCAGGGGTGAACACTGAAGCTTTCTTT NA TRBV4-3 NA TRBJ1-1
CASSLDGRHLLTGELFF TGTGCCAGCAGCTTAGACGGGCGACACCTACTCACCGGGGAGCTGTTTTTT NA TRBV7-8 NA TRBJ2-2
CASTQGANDETQYF TGTGCCAGCACGCAGGGGGCTAACGACGAGACCCAGTACTTC NA TRBV2 TRBD1 TRBJ2-5
CASSVGSGSYTGELFF TGTGCCAGCAGCGTAGGAAGCGGATCTTACACCGGGGAGCTGTTTTTT NA TRBV9 NA TRBJ2-2
CASSQDYPRGIEHSPLHF TGCGCCAGCAGCCAAGATTATCCCAGGGGCATTGAACATTCACCCCTCCACTTT NA TRBV4-1 NA TRBJ1-6
CASSHGGAQPQHF TGCGCCAGCAGCCACGGAGGGGCTCAGCCCCAGCATTTT NA TRBV4-1 NA TRBJ1-5
CASSVAGNEQFF TGTGCCAGCAGCGTAGCGGGCAATGAGCAGTTCTTC NA TRBV9 NA TRBJ2-1
CASSLRLAGNEQFF TGTGCCAGCAGTTTAAGGCTAGCAGGCAATGAGCAGTTCTTC NA TRBV27 NA TRBJ2-1
CASSHLSGGNTGELFF TGCGCCAGCAGCCACCTAAGCGGGGGCAACACCGGGGAGCTGTTTTTT NA TRBV4-1 TRBD2 TRBJ2-2
CASRPHMATVNTEAFF TGTGCCAGCAGACCTCACATGGCGACAGTGAACACTGAAGCTTTCTTT NA TRBV27 NA TRBJ1-1
CASNPRTGGYEQYF TGTGCCAGCAACCCCCGGACAGGGGGCTACGAGCAGTACTTC NA TRBV28 TRBD1 TRBJ2-7
CASSVGPEGTEAFF TGTGCCAGCAGCGTAGGCCCGGAGGGCACTGAAGCTTTCTTT NA TRBV9 NA TRBJ1-1